This TCR beta chain was identified in a study of Ad26.COV2.S vaccination and SARS-CoV-2 variants. Study-wide results and limits: CD8+ and CD4+ T cells specific for spike reportedly responded with substantial breadth after vaccination. Vaccine and placebo recipients had comparable breadth of non-spike TCRs. Analyses of TCR breadth and depth may have underestimated total T cell responses.

From germline, CDR1 is SGHVS and CDR2 FQNEAQ. The V gene end was trimmed by 1 base and the J gene end by 2 bases; junction bases not matched to a gene: 12. The length of the CDR3 is 19 residues. Stated treatment: roughly 20 received Ad26.COV2.S at low or high dose, single or two shots; roughly five received placebo; per-sample allocation not given. Samples were taken on day 63 after the first vaccine or placebo injection. A Boston adult aged 18-55 years was the donor. Sequencing was performed with immunoSEQ multiplex PCR; in TCRdb, only in-frame clones are kept and a portion is missing. The repertoire holds about 480,000 clones, with around 85% as singletons. As to this clone: The antigen is not known.

The sequence was obtained from a person between 18 and 60 years old who received the Ad26.COV2.S COVID-19 vaccine or a placebo. The sample in question was peripheral blood, obtained in a trial of Ad26.COV2.S vaccine versus placebo. The V and J genes are TRBV7-8 and TRBJ2-3; 10 bases align to TRBD2. The CDR3 loop is CASSLGGGPGLATTDTQYF. The CDR3 DNA reads as TGTGCCAGCAGCTTAGGGGGGGGCCCGGGACTAGCGACCACAGATACGCAGTATTTT.